The 30 T cell receptor beta chains below all came from one sample that was sequenced in a study of blood T cell repertoires in COVID-19. Sequencing was performed with immunoSEQ multiplex PCR; in TCRdb, only in-frame clones are kept and a portion is missing. The data show 90,000 to 110,000 clones, over 75% seen once. The sequenced material came from peripheral blood. All receptors derive from a woman aged 45 to 65 with acute or convalescent COVID-19.

This sequence joins TRBV19 and TRBJ2-2; 7 nucleotides align to TRBD2. The CDR3 is made up of 16 amino acids. CDR1 is LNHDA and CDR2 is SQIVND in the germline V gene (reference sequence). The V and J ends lost 9 bases and 4 bases, in that order; junction bases with no gene match: 14. CDR3 in amino acids: CASLQTRDYSTGELFF. In DNA, the CDR3 is TGTGCCAGCCTACAAACCCGGGACTATTCCACCGGGGAGCTGTTTTTT. Complete variable domain (other parts from reference TRBV19 and TRBJ2-2): DGGITQSPKYLFRKEGQNVTLSCEQNLNHDAMYWYRQDPGQGLRLIYYSQIVNDFQKGDIAEGYSVSREKKESFPLTVTSAQKNPTAFYLCASLQTRDYSTGELFFGEGSRLTVL.

The V gene is TRBV5-1, the J gene TRBJ1-2; TRBD1 aligns across 7 bases. CDR1 and CDR2 from the germline V gene are SGHRS and YFSETQ. The CDR3 consists of 13 residues. V dropped 4 bases and J dropped 4; count of bases not matched to a gene: 4. CDR3 DNA: TGCGCCAGCAGCGCGGGACAGTCCTATGGCTACACCTTC. Protein product: CASSAGQSYGYTF.

The J gene is TRBJ1-1, the V gene TRBV5-5; D ambiguous. V lost 0 bases to trimming and J lost 7 bases, with 4 bases between them. The CDR3 runs 11 residues. The germline CDR1 and CDR2 sequences are SGHKS and YYEKEE (reference sequence). The CDR3 sequence: CASSLAYEAFF. The CDR3 nucleotides are TGTGCCAGCAGCTTGGCGTATGAAGCTTTCTTT.

V and J are TRBV6-2 or TRBV6-3 and TRBJ2-1, with 9 positions matching TRBD1. With 2 bases clipped from V and 8 bases from J, the junction kept 10 bases outside the gene matches. Germline CDR1 MNHEY, CDR2 SVGEGT. The CDR3 length is 16 residues. CDR3 loop: CASSYPTGGGKDEQFF. The CDR3 bases are TGTGCCAGCAGTTACCCGACAGGGGGTGGTAAGGATGAGCAGTTCTTC.

V and J are TRBV5-5 and TRBJ2-1, with a tentative D call TRBD2 (6 bases). Germline V gene sequence: CDR1 SGHKS, CDR2 YYEKEE (reference sequence). With 4 bases removed from V and 0 bases from J, the gap between germline ends came to 23 bases. The length of the CDR3 is 19 residues. CDR3 coding DNA: TGTGCCAGCAGCCCGCGATCGACAGCGACTAGTGTCTCCTACAATGAGCAGTTCTTC. Its translation: CASSPRSTATSVSYNEQFF.

The chain has TRBV24-1 and TRBJ1-5, with D perhaps TRBD1 (5 bases). Germline V CDR1 and CDR2: KGHDR, SFDVKD. The CDR3 contains 13 residues. With 9 bases removed from V and 5 bases from J, the gap between germline ends came to 13 bases. CDR3 in amino acids: CATQRQFDQPQHF. DNA of the CDR3: TGTGCCACCCAAAGACAGTTTGATCAGCCCCAGCATTTT.

The chain recombines TRBV18 with TRBJ1-5; D is unclear. The CDR3 covers 13 residues. The germline V gene encodes CDR1 KGHSH and CDR2 LQKENI. The V end lost 3 bases, the J end lost 7 bases, and 10 bases lay between the germline ends. The CDR3 protein is CASSPPAGQPQHF. In DNA form, the CDR3 reads TGTGCCAGCTCACCCCCGGCGGGCCAGCCCCAGCATTTT.

This clone appeared a few times. The chain recombines TRBV28 with TRBJ1-1, with TRBD1 matching over 9 bases. Germline V gene sequence: CDR1 MDHEN, CDR2 SYDVKM. The CDR3 is 16 residues long. V was pared by 7 bases and J by 4 bases, with 13 bases of the junction left unmatched. The CDR3, as DNA: TGTGCCAGCATTCTTAGCGCGGGGACAGGGCTCACTGAAGCTTTCTTT. This codes for CASILSAGTGLTEAFF.

This chain connects TRBV30 to TRBJ1-3; 8 bases agree with TRBD1. V gave up 5 bases and J gave up 0 bases; unmatched junction bases: 6. Germline V gene lookup returns CDR1 GTSNPN and CDR2 SVGIG (reference sequence). The CDR3 is 15 residues long. Written as DNA, the CDR3 is TGTGCCTGGGGTAACAGGGGGAGCTCTGGAAACACCATATATTTT. The encoded protein is CAWGNRGSSGNTIYF.

This chain links TRBV2 with TRBJ2-5; 9 bases agree with TRBD2. The CDR3 has 12 amino acids. CDR1 and CDR2 (germline): SNHLY, FYNNEI. Unmatched junction bases numbered 5, after V lost 11 bases and J lost 4 bases. CDR3 sequence: CAAQTSGETQYF. The CDR3 DNA reads as TGTGCCGCCCAGACTAGCGGAGAGACCCAGTACTTC.

This chain joins TRBV19 and TRBJ1-1; possibly TRBD1 for D (6 bases). This CDR3 region has 14 residues. With 6 bases removed from V and 6 bases from J, the gap between germline ends came to 17 bases. Per the germline V gene, CDR1 is LNHDA and CDR2 is SQIVND (reference sequence). Here the CDR3 DNA reads TGTGCCAGTAGGTTCGAATGGGACAATTCTGAAGCTTTCTTT. As protein: CASRFEWDNSEAFF.

This rearrangement joins TRBV5-6 to TRBJ1-1, with 8 nucleotides matching TRBD1. Germline assignment: CDR1 SGHDT and CDR2 YYEEEE. J was trimmed by 5 bases and V by 4 bases; bases with no gene match: 7. This CDR3 region has 14 residues. The CDR3 sequence: CASSQDRGVTEAFF. The CDR3 DNA reads TGTGCCAGCAGCCAAGACAGGGGAGTTACTGAAGCTTTCTTT.

This chain links TRBV4-2 with TRBJ2-7; 7 bases align to TRBD2. J lost 0 bases, V lost 0 bases, and 5 bases had no gene match. In germline, CDR1 is LGHNA, CDR2 YNFKEQ. The CDR3 totals 16 residues. The CDR3 region has the DNA TGTGCCAGCAGCCAAGATCGGACTAGGGTCTCCTACGAGCAGTACTTC. Residues: CASSQDRTRVSYEQYF.

The chain uses TRBV4-2 and TRBJ2-7; D remains ambiguous. V shed 4 bases and J shed 5 bases, with 18 bases lying between them. CDR1 LGHNA and CDR2 YNFKEQ come from the germline V gene. CDR3 length equals 15 residues. The CDR3 coding sequence is TGTGCCAGCAGCCTTATTTTGTCCTTCCGGGACGAGCAGTACTTC. Its translation: CASSLILSFRDEQYF.

J is TRBJ1-4 and V is TRBV7-2; 10 nucleotides line up with TRBD1. V was pared by 3 bases and J by 7 bases, with 5 bases of the junction left unmatched. Germline-derived CDR1 and CDR2 are SGHTA and FQGNSA. The CDR3 is made up of 15 amino acids. CDR3 DNA: TGTGCCAGCAGCTTCCTGACAGGGGGCAGTGAAAAACTGTTTTTT. This sequence encodes CASSFLTGGSEKLFF.

This clone was counted only a few times. The J gene is TRBJ1-2, the V gene TRBV6-5; possibly TRBD1 for D (6 bases). Germline values: CDR1 MNHEY, CDR2 SVGAGI. V shed 7 bases and J shed 4 bases, with 13 bases lying between them. This CDR3 region has 13 residues. CDR3 region: CASNLDRFYGYTF. DNA for the CDR3: TGTGCCAGCAACTTAGACAGGTTCTATGGCTACACCTTC.

The chain is built from TRBV11-2 and TRBJ2-5; TRBD2 aligns across 8 bases. Germline CDR1 SGHAT, CDR2 FQNNGV. Trimming removed 2 bases from V and 1 base from J; junction bases left unmatched: 6. This CDR3 has 16 residues. CDR3 nucleotides: TGTGCCAGCAGCTTAATCTTGGCGGGGGGCCAAGAGACCCAGTACTTC. As protein: CASSLILAGGQETQYF.

V gene TRBV2 combines with J gene TRBJ1-4; D uncertain. CDR1 is SNHLY and CDR2 is FYNNEI in the germline V gene. Trimming shortened V by 10 bases and J by 7 bases, and 16 bases separated the two germline ends. The CDR3 has 13 residues. CDR3 loop: CAIHRRGGEKLFF. CDR3 sequence (DNA): TGTGCCATCCACCGGCGGGGTGGTGAAAAACTGTTTTTT.

This clone was observed a single time. The rearrangement joins TRBV7-9 to TRBJ1-2, with TRBD1 matching 7 bases. This CDR3 has 14 residues. CDR1 is SEHNR and CDR2 is FQNEAQ in the germline V gene (reference sequence). V lost 6 bases to trimming and J lost 8 bases; unmatched junction nucleotides: 12. The DNA of the CDR3 is TGTGCCAGCAGTCCCCCGGAGGGGGCGGGAGGCTACACCTTC. As protein: CASSPPEGAGGYTF.

The chain carries TRBV11-2 and TRBJ1-5; D perhaps matches TRBD1 (5 bases). V was trimmed by 5 bases and J by 7 bases, leaving 18 bases between them. The CDR3 spans 15 residues. Looked up from germline, CDR1 is SGHAT and CDR2 is FQNNGV. CDR3 sequence reads: CASSRNRGIGQPQHF. Here the CDR3 DNA reads TGTGCCAGCAGCCGTAATAGGGGAATAGGGCAGCCCCAGCATTTT.

The rearrangement joins TRBV3-1 (or the pseudogene TRBV3-2) to TRBJ1-1; maybe TRBD1 (6 bases). The CDR3 is 15 residues long. V lost 4 bases and J 0 bases, leaving 12 bases between the germline ends. In germline, CDR1 is LGHDT, CDR2 YNNKEL (reference sequence). The CDR3 loop is CASSPMGAMNTEAFF. CDR3 sequence (DNA): TGTGCCAGCAGCCCCATGGGGGCCATGAACACTGAAGCTTTCTTT.

V is TRBV6-1 and J is TRBJ2-1, with a weak D call TRBD1 (7 bases). CDR1 is MNHNS, CDR2 SASEGT, per germline. V gave up 0 bases and J gave up 1 base, with 13 bases separating them. CDR3 length: 17 residues. The DNA for the CDR3 is TGTGCCAGCAGTGAAGCTAGGAGGGGGCGATCCTACAATGAGCAGTTCTTC. This translates into CASSEARRGRSYNEQFF.

The chain combines TRBV18 with TRBJ1-3; D may be TRBD1 (6 bases). V lost 6 bases to trimming and J lost 2 bases, with 14 bases between them. Germline CDR1 reads KGHSH; CDR2 reads LQKENI. The CDR3 length is 15 residues. The CDR3 region is CASSPRTGPGNTIYF. Written as DNA, the CDR3 is TGTGCCAGCTCCCCCCGCACAGGGCCTGGAAACACCATATATTTT.

A few counts support this clone. The V and J genes are TRBV28 and TRBJ1-2, with D possibly being TRBD1 (5 bases). This CDR3 region has 18 residues. Germline assignment: CDR1 MDHEN and CDR2 SYDVKM. Trimming shortened V by 3 bases and J by 1 base, and 21 bases separated the two germline ends. The DNA for the CDR3 is TGTGCCAGCAGTTTGAGAACCAGGACACATTTCTTTAACTATGGCTACACCTTC. Translation gives CASSLRTRTHFFNYGYTF.

This clone was seen a handful of times. V is TRBV7-9 and J is TRBJ1-2; perhaps TRBD1 as D (6 bases). The CDR3 contains 15 residues. Germline CDR1 SEHNR, CDR2 FQNEAQ (reference sequence). The V gene lost 2 bases and the J gene lost 6 bases, with 16 bases spanning the gap. CDR3 sequence (DNA): TGTGCCAGCAGCTTAATCGCAACAGGGTTAAATGGCTACACCTTC. It translates to CASSLIATGLNGYTF. Combining the CDR3 with reference TRBV7-9 and TRBJ1-2 gives the whole variable domain DTGVSQNPRHKITKRGQNVTFRCDPISEHNRLYWYRQTLGQGPEFLTYFQNEAQLEKSRLLSDRFSAERPKGSFSTLEIQRTEQGDSAMYLCASSLIATGLNGYTFGSGTRLTVV.

The CDR3 DNA reads TGTGCCACCAGCAGATCGGGGACAGAGAACACTGAAGCTTTCTTT. Translation gives CATSRSGTENTEAFF. V gene TRBV15 combines with J gene TRBJ1-1; 7 positions agree with TRBD1. The CDR3 sequence is 15 residues long. With 2 bases clipped from V and 1 base from J, the junction kept 4 bases outside the gene matches. CDR1 and CDR2 (germline): LNHNV, YYDKDF (reference sequence).

The rearrangement uses TRBV6-5 and TRBJ1-2, with D perhaps matching TRBD1 (6 bases). Trimming took 6 bases from V and 6 from J, leaving 11 bases between them. There are 12 residues in the CDR3. Germline V CDR1 and CDR2: MNHEY, SVGAGI. The chain's CDR3 is CASRGTTNGYTF. DNA for the CDR3: TGTGCCAGCAGGGGGACAACGAATGGCTACACCTTC.

This sequence joins TRBV29-1 and TRBJ1-2, with unresolved D. Trimming removed 6 bases at V and 5 bases at J, with 16 bases between. Germline V gives CDR1 SQVTM, CDR2 ANQGSEA. CDR3 length: 13 residues. The DNA of the CDR3 is TGCAGCGTCGAGCCGGGAGGAACGTATGGCTACACCTTC. Encoded protein: CSVEPGGTYGYTF.

CDR3 in amino acids: CASSLDQGNYGYTF. The CDR3 nucleotides are TGTGCCAGCAGCTTGGATCAGGGAAACTATGGCTACACCTTC. The chain is built from TRBV5-4 and TRBJ1-2; maybe TRBD1 (5 bases). The V end lost 0 bases, the J end lost 2 bases, and 8 bases lay between the germline ends. Germline V lookup: CDR1 SGHNT, CDR2 YYREEE (reference sequence). The CDR3 totals 14 residues.

V usage is TRBV7-3 and J usage is TRBJ2-3; 11 bases are a match to TRBD1. The germline CDR1 and CDR2 sequences are SGHTA and FQGTGA. V lost 4 bases, J lost 6 bases, and 6 bases stayed unmatched. The CDR3 length is 15 residues. The CDR3 protein is CASSSTGTGGDTQYF. The CDR3 coding sequence is TGTGCCAGCAGCTCGACCGGGACAGGGGGGGATACGCAGTATTTT.